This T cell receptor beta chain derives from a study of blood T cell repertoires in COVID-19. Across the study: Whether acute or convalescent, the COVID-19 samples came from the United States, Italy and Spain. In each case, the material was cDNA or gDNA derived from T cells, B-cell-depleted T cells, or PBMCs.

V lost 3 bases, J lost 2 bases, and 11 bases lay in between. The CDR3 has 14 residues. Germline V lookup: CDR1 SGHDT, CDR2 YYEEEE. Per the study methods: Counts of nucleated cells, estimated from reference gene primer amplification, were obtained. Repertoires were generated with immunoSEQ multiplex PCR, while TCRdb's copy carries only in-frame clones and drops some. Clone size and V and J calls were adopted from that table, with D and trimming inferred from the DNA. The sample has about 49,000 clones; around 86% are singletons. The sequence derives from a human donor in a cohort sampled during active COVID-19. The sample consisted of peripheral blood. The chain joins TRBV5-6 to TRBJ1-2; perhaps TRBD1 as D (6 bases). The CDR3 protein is CASSSYDRNYGYTF. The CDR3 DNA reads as TGTGCCAGCAGCTCGTACGACAGGAACTATGGCTACACCTTC.